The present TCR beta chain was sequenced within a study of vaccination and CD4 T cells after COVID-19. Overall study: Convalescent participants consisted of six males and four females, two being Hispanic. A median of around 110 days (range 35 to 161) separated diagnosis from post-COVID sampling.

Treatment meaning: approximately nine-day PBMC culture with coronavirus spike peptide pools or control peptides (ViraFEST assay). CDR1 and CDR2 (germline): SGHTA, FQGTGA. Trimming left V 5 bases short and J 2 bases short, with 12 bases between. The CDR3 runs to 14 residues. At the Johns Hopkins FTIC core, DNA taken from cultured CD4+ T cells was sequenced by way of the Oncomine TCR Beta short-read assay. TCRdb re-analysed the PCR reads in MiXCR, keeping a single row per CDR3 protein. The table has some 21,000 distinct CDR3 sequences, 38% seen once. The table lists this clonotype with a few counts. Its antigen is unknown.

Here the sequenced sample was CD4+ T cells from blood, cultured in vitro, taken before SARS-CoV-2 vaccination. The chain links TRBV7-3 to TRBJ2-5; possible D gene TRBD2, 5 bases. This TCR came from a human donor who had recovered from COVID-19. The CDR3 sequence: CASSALGGQETQYF. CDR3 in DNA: TGTGCCAGCAGCGCCCTCGGAGGTCAAGAGACCCAGTACTTC.